Sequencing of this TCR beta chain was carried out in a study of vaccination effects on CD4 cells after COVID-19 (dated by TCRdb to the early 2020s). With regard to the full study: To identify antigen-specific CD4+ T cell clonotypes by their expansion, the ViraFEST assay first stimulated PBMC with viral peptide pools and then applied TCR sequencing. SARS-CoV-2 spike-specific CD4+ TCR repertoires from before and after mRNA vaccination were compared in COVID-19 convalescent patients and in infection-naive vaccine recipients. About 2 million PBMC per well were cultured in IMDM with roughly 5% human AB serum, 8.5 to 10 IU/ml IL-2 and gentamicin, plus 10 ug/ml peptides. In the study, cultures from other donors were sequenced using the Oncomine TCR Beta short-read assay on an Illumina iSeq 100. Each participant got two doses of an mRNA SARS-CoV-2 vaccine, either BNT162b2 or mRNA-1273. A total of ten to eleven COVID-19 convalescent patients and 4 SARS-CoV-2-naive healthy vaccine recipients were included in the full study.

After less than 13 days of culture, CD4+ T cells were isolated with the EasySep CD4+ T cell isolation kit. Negative nucleocapsid antibody results before and after vaccination confirmed that the healthy vaccine recipients had no prior SARS-CoV-2 infection. On days 3 and 7, half of the culture medium was replaced with fresh IL-2-containing medium. Unless noted otherwise, every peptide stimulation condition was grown in triplicate wells. PBMC were separated from whole blood using Ficoll-Paque Plus gradient centrifugation and were then either cryopreserved at -140C or used fresh. The QIAamp micro DNA kit was used to extract genomic DNA from the cultured CD4+ T cells. What the authors observed across the whole study: In healthy vaccine recipients, vaccine-induced clones were almost all SARS-CoV-2 mono-reactive, with only 1 of 255 cross-reactive with common cold coronaviruses. Clones induced by infection and clones induced by vaccination both contracted markedly at late timepoints after vaccination, which fits with T cell responses waning over time. The study was limited by a small number of convalescent patients and lacked early post-infection timepoints.

Notes on this clone: No antigen is known for it. Base qualities are not recorded, but no much larger clone differs from it by a single base.

The library was built by means of the immunoSEQ multiplex PCR assay. DNA from the cultured, isolated CD4+ T cells was subjected to TCR beta CDR3 sequencing. In the original analysis: Non-productive TCR sequences were discarded, and reads were trimmed to the CDR3 region, with only CDR3s of 7 or more amino acids retained. Antigen-specific clonotypes were identified with the MANAFEST web app by comparing expansion in peptide wells against reference cultures. To count as positive, a clone had to show expansion at FDR<0.05 compared with the reference and with all other wells, an odds ratio above 5, and a frequency above 0.1% in two replicate wells. Clonotypes significantly expanded in SARS-CoV-2 spike wells and in at least one common cold coronavirus spike condition were defined as cross-reactive. Using the stringdist R package, CDR3 similarity was measured by Levenshtein distance, and unrooted trees were constructed with ape in R 3.6.1. TCRdb limited this immuneACCESS table to in-frame rearrangements with V and J called. A share of clones is missing; checked studies link under half to unresolved V genes, and the rest is unexplained. D and trimming were read from the DNA, whereas the V and J calls and clone size are those reported in that table. Here the sample has 32,000 or so clones; approximately 71% occur a single time. The top ten hold just over 4% of the sample.

CDR1 and CDR2, looked up from the germline V gene, are SGHDT and YYEEEE. From its cysteine to its phenylalanine, the CDR3 spans 14 amino acids. Only the CDR3 portion is preserved as DNA: 42 bases, with reading frame beginning at the first base. V is pared back by 1 base and J by 7 bases, with 11 bases lying between the germline termini. The sequenced sample was CD4+ T cells from PBMCs cultured without peptide, obtained before COVID-19 vaccination. This chain is built from TRBV5-6 and TRBJ2-2; the D gene cannot be resolved reliably. The receptor's source is a human donor who received a COVID-19 vaccine. The nucleotides read TGTGCCAGCAGCTTGAAGGGCCCCGGCGGGGAGCTGTTTTTT. The resulting protein is CASSLKGPGGELFF.